This is a list of T cell receptor beta chains from one sample in a study of blood T cells in healthy people across ages. TCRdb re-called the 5' RACE reads with MiXCR, one entry per CDR3 protein. The sample lists 380,000 or so distinct CDR3 sequences; about 55% were seen once. The sample taken for sequencing was blood. The receptors derive from a man aged 60 to 69 in good health. The conserved cysteine and the conserved F or W are not part of the CDR3 here. Each record gives: J gene, V gene, CDR3 protein.

TRBJ2-7	TRBV5-1	ASSLGDTPYEQY
TRBJ2-6	TRBV28	ASSPFGTGGLSTGANVLT
TRBJ2-7	TRBV10-3	AISALAGGNEQY
TRBJ2-7	TRBV7-6	ASSRTSPGLGDEQY
TRBJ2-3	TRBV19	ASSPPGVRNRYAY
TRBJ2-1	TRBV29-1	SVGGQGSLWNEQF
TRBJ2-1	TRBV20-1	SAQGTTQYNEQF
TRBJ1-1	TRBV5-5	ASSLEGTNTEAF
TRBJ2-5	TRBV4-3	ASSQLLAGVGEQY
TRBJ2-1	TRBV28	ASRTSGRNEQF
TRBJ1-2	TRBV7-2	ASSLKSGTNYGYT
TRBJ2-4	TRBV4-2	ASSARDSVFGEQY